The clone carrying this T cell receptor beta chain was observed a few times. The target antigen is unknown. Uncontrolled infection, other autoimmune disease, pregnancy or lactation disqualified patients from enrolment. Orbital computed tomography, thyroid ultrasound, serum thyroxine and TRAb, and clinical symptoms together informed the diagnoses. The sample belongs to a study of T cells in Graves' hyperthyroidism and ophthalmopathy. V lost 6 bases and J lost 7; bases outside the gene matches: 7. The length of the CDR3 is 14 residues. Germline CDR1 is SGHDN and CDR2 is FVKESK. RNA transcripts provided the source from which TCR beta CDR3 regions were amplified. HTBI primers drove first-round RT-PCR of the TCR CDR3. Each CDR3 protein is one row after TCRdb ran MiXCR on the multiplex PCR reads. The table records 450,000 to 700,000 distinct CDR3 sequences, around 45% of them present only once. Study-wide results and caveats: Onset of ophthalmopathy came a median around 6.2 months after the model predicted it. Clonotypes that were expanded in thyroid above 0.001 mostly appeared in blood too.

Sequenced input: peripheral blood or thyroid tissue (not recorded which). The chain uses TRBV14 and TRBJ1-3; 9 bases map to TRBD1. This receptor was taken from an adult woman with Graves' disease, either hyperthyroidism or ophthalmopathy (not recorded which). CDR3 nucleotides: TGTGCCAGCAGACATACAGGGGGCGCGAACACCATATATTTT. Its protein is CASRHTGGANTIYF.